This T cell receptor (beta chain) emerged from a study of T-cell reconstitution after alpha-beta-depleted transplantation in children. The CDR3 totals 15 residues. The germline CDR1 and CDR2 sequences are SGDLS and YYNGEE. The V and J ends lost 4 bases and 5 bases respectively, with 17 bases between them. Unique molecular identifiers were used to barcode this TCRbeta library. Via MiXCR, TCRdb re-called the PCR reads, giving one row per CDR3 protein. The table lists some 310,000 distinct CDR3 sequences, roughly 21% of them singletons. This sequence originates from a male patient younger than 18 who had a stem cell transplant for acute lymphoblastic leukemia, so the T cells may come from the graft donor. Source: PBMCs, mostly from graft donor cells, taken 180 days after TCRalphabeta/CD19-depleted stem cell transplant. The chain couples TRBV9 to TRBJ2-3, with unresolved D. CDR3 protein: CASSLGPTARDTQYF. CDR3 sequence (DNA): TGTGCCAGCAGCTTAGGACCCACGGCGAGAGATACGCAGTATTTT. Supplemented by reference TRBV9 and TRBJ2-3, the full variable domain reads DSGVTQTPKHLITATGQRVTLRCSPRSGDLSVYWYQQSLDQGLQFLIQYYNGEERAKGNILERFSAQQFPDLHSELNLSSLELGDSALYFCASSLGPTARDTQYFGPGTRLTVL.